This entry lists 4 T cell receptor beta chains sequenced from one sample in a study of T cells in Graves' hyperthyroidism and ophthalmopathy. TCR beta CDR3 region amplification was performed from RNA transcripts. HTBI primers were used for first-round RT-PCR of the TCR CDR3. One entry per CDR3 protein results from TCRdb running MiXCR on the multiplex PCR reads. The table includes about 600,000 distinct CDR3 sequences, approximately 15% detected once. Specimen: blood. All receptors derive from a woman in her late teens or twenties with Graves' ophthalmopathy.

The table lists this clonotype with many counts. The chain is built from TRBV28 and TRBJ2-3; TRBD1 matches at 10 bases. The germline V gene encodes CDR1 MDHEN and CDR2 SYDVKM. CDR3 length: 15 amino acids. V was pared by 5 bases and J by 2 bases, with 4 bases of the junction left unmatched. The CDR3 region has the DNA TGTGCCAGCAGTATCAGACAGGGGGCCACAGATACGCAGTATTTT. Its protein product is CASSIRQGATDTQYF.

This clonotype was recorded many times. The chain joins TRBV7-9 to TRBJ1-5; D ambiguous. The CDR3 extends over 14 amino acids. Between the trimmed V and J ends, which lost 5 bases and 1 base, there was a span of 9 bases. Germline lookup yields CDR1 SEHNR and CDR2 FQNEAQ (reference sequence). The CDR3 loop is CASSRAESNQPQHF. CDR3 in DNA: TGTGCCAGCAGCCGGGCCGAGAGCAATCAGCCCCAGCATTTT.

The DNA of the CDR3 is TGCGCCACCGCAGCGGGACCCTCCTACGAGCAGTACTTC. It translates to CATAAGPSYEQYF. The chain combines TRBV4-1 with TRBJ2-7, with TRBD2 matching 7 bases. The germline V gene has CDR1 MGHRA and CDR2 YSYEKL. CDR3 size: 13 residues. Trimming took 10 bases from V and 0 from J; bases not matched to a gene: 6.

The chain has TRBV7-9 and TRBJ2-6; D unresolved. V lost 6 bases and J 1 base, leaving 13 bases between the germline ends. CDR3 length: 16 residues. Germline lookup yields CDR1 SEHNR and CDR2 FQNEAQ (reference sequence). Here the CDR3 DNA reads TGTGCCAGCAGGCCTCCGGCGAGTTCTGGGGCCAACGTCCTGACTTTC. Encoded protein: CASRPPASSGANVLTF.